This T cell receptor (beta chain) was recorded in a study of CD8+ T cells in alopecia areata (dated 2018 in TCRdb). Context from the whole study: Treated patients were enrolled in an open-label pilot trial of oral tofacitinib at 5 to 10 mg twice daily for moderate-to-severe alopecia areata. Patients received tofacitinib for 6 to 18 months and were then followed off drug for 6 months to check for delayed response and recurrence. The SALT score, which quantifies the percentage of affected scalp surface area, was used to measure disease severity in treated patients. In both human patients and the C3H/HeJ mouse model, the study applied high-throughput TCRbeta sequencing to look at T cell clonal expansion in alopecia areata. Human TCRbeta sequencing covered scalp tissue and sorted CD4+ and CD8+ peripheral blood T cells from patchy and totalis/universalis alopecia areata patients and healthy controls. Tofacitinib-treated patients had biopsies at baseline and at 4 and 24 weeks of treatment, with a later scalp biopsy in several patients. Clonality in the scalp was compared among normal scalp (n=4), patchy alopecia areata scalp (n=8), and alopecia totalis/universalis scalp (n=8). RNA was extracted with the PAXgene miRNA kit for fixed scalp, the miRNeasy kit for PBMCs, and the RNeasy kit for mouse skin. Amplification of TCRbeta CDR3 regions was done by immunoSEQ multiplex PCR using 35 Vbeta forward primers and 13 Jbeta reverse primers. The paper as a whole reports these results and caveats: Compared with normal scalp, lesional scalp, particularly in alopecia totalis/universalis, had higher clonality and more expanded CD8+ clones, which suggests antigenic drive. With tofacitinib, both scalp clonality and the number of expanded CD8+ clones among the top 100 scalp clones went down significantly. Many expanded lesional clones were found to persist in scalp and blood during tofacitinib treatment, and relapse after treatment cessation may be partly explained by this persistence. Shared TCR sequences between patients were less evident than in mice, which may be partly attributable to HLA diversity in the patient population. Scalp TCR repertoire analysis is complicated because resident alphabeta T cells in normal human skin are also sequenced, whereas mouse skin is dominated by gammadelta T cells. Because the treated cohort was small and had just a single nonresponder, larger studies are needed to establish links between baseline CD8+ expansion and response.

Library preparation was by the immunoSEQ multiplex PCR assay. RNA was extracted from all samples and reverse transcribed into cDNA, which served as template for TCR sequencing. SuperScript III was used to make first-strand cDNA, primed with a 2:1 mix of oligo-dT and random hexamers. A synthetic immune receptor repertoire was used to measure amplification bias, and any remaining bias was corrected computationally. Per the source publication's procedure: Raw reads were preprocessed for error removal, and CDR3 was defined according to IMGT conventions as running from the conserved cysteine to phenylalanine. Clonality was computed as 1 minus the Shannon entropy, with the entropy normalized by log2 of the number of productive unique TCRs. Scalp TCRbeta sequences were cross-referenced with sorted blood CD4 and CD8 repertoires so that the CD4 or CD8 identity of scalp clones could be inferred. TCRdb mirrors the immuneACCESS table, restricted to in-frame sequences. Some clones are absent from its copies; in checked studies, under half trace to an unresolved V gene, and the reason for the others is unknown. That table supplies the V and J calls and clone size; D and trimming were determined from the DNA. Counted in this sample were 98,000 or so clones; around 60% of them appeared once. In total, the top ten clones hold 15% to 17% of the sample.

Read against the paper, the sample's time point label means: roughly 27 days on oral tofacitinib. What this sample's treatment or condition label stands for: oral pan-JAK inhibitor, 5-10 mg twice daily. From alopecia areata patients, peripheral blood was collected along with lesional scalp punch biopsies. After PBMCs were isolated by density centrifugation and stained for CD3, CD4 and CD8, a FACSAria was used to sort CD4+ and CD8+ T cells. Between the V and J ends, shortened by 3 bases and 3 bases respectively, the junction contains 11 bases. CDR1 and CDR2 are drawn from the germline V gene: SGHRS, YFSETQ. The CDR3 covers 14 residues, taking in both the cysteine and the phenylalanine. The read is trimmed to its CDR3 DNA, 42 bases read in frame from base 1. Of note for this clone: Its recognized antigen is unknown. Qualities for individual bases were not recorded, and no much larger clone is one base off.

This TCR was sampled from a human donor with alopecia areata. The sample in question was CD8+ T cells sorted from blood, obtained at week 4, from a patient treated with tofacitinib. The chain links TRBV5-1 with TRBJ2-3; TRBD2 is a weak D gene call, 6 bases matching. The nucleotide sequence reads as follows: TGCGCCAGCAGCTACGGGACTCGTACAGATACGCAGTATTTT. This gives the protein CASSYGTRTDTQYF. Supplemented by the reference TRBV5-1 and TRBJ2-3 proteins around the CDR3, the complete variable domain is KAGVTQTPRYLIKTRGQQVTLSCSPISGHRSVSWYQQTPGQGLQFLFEYFSETQRNKGNFPGRFSGRQFSNSRSEMNVSTLELGDSALYLCASSYGTRTDTQYFGPGTRLTVL.